This T cell receptor (beta chain) was recorded in a study of regulatory T cells in long-lasting Graves disease. Study-level results: Thyroid tissue went unexamined; only peripheral blood was analyzed. Persistent Graves' patients showed less TCR diversity than newly diagnosed ones.

This clonotype was picked up many times. The target antigen is unknown. The time point here: persistent/refractory GD, antithyroid drugs over 5 years with positive TRAb. The TCR library was prepared using RNA isolated from PBMCs. It was American Thyroid Association guidelines that determined Graves' disease diagnosis. Patients were enrolled at an endocrinology department in Xi'an, China. This CDR3 comprises 15 residues. With V trimmed by 6 bases and J by 3 bases, 9 bases remained unmatched. Combining iRepertoire HTBI primers with Arm-PCR of CDR3 regions, the authors built TCR beta libraries. TCRdb independently ran MiXCR on the multiplex PCR reads; one entry per CDR3 protein. Altogether hundreds of thousands of distinct CDR3 sequences are present, under 25% being singletons, with the ten largest covering roughly 13%.

The chain joins TRBV12-3 or TRBV12-4 to TRBJ2-7; TRBD1 matches 9 bases. The sequence was obtained from a female donor with Graves disease. The input for sequencing was peripheral blood mononuclear cells (PBMCs), taken when the disease was refractory, from a patient treated with antithyroid drugs. The CDR3 protein is CASRAGQGRNYEQYF. CDR3 sequence (DNA): TGTGCCAGCAGAGCCGGACAGGGGAGGAACTACGAGCAGTACTTC.